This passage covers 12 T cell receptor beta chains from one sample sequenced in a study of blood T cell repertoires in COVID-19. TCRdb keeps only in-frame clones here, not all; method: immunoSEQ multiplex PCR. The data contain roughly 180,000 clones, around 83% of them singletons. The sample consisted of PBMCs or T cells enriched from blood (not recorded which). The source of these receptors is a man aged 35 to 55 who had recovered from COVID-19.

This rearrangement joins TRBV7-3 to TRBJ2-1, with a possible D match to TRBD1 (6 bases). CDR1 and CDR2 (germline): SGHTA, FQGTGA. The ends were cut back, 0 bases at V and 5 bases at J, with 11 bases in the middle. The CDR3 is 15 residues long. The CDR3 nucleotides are TGTGCCAGCAGCTTAACGGGACGGACAGACAATGAGCAGTTCTTC. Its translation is CASSLTGRTDNEQFF.

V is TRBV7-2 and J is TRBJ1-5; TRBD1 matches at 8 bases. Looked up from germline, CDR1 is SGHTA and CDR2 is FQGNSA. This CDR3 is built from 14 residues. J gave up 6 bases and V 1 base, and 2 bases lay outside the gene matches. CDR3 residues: CASSLVGTGQPQHF. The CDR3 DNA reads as TGTGCCAGCAGCTTAGTAGGGACAGGTCAGCCCCAGCATTTT.

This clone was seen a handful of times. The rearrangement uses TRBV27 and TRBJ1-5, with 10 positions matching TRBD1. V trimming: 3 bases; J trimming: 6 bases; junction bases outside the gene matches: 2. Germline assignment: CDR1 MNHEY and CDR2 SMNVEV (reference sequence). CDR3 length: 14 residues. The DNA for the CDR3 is TGTGCCAGCAGTTTGGGACAGGGGAGTCAGCCCCAGCATTTT. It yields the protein CASSLGQGSQPQHF.

The CDR3 region is CASSQAGSGTTDTQYF. The CDR3 DNA sequence: TGTGCCAGCAGCCAAGCCGGTAGCGGGACAACAGATACGCAGTATTTT. The chain combines TRBV3-1 (or the pseudogene TRBV3-2) with TRBJ2-3; 8 nucleotides agree with TRBD2. Germline V gives CDR1 LGHDT, CDR2 YNNKEL (reference sequence). V trimming: 1 base; J trimming: 3 bases; junction bases outside the gene matches: 6. The CDR3 runs to 16 residues.

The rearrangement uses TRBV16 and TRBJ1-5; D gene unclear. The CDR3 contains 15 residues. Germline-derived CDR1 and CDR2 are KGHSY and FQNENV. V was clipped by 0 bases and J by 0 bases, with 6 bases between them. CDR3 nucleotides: TGTGCCAGCAGCCAATCGGCCCCTAGCAATCAGCCCCAGCATTTT. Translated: CASSQSAPSNQPQHF.

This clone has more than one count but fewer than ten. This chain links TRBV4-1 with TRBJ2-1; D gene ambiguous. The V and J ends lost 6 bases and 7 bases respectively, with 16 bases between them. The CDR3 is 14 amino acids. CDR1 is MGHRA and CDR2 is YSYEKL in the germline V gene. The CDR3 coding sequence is TGCGCCAGCAGTCGACCAACTATAAGTAATGAGCAGTTCTTC. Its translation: CASSRPTISNEQFF.

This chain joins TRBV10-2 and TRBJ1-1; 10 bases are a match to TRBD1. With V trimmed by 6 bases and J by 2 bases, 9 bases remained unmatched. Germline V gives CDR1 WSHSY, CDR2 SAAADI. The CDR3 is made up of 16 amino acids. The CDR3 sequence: CASSNYGTGANTEAFF. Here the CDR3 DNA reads TGCGCCAGCAGCAACTACGGGACAGGGGCTAACACTGAAGCTTTCTTT.

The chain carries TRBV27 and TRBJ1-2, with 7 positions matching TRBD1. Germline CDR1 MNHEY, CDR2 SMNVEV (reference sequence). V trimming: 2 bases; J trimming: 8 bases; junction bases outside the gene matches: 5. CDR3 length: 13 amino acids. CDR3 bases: TGTGCCAGCAGTTTACCGAGGGGGCAAGGCTACACCTTC. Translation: CASSLPRGQGYTF.

In nucleotides, the CDR3 is TGCGCCAGCAGCCAAGCCGGGAGGGCCCTCTACGAGCAGTACTTC. Protein product: CASSQAGRALYEQYF. The chain recombines TRBV4-1 with TRBJ2-7; 8 nucleotides align to TRBD2. This CDR3 spans 15 amino acids. Germline loops: CDR1 MGHRA, CDR2 YSYEKL. The V and J ends lost 1 base and 3 bases, in that order; junction bases with no gene match: 5.

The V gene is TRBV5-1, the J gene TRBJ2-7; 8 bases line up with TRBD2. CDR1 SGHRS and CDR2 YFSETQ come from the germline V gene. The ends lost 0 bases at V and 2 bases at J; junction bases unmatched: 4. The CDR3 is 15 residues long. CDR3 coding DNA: TGCGCCAGCAGCTTGGAGACTAGCGCCGCCTACGAGCAGTACTTC. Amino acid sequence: CASSLETSAAYEQYF.

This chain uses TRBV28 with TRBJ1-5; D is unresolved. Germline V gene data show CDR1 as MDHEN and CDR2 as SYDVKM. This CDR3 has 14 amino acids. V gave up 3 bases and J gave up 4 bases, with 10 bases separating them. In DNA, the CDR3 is TGTGCCAGCAGTTTGGTCGGGAGGAATCAGCCCCAGCATTTT. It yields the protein CASSLVGRNQPQHF.

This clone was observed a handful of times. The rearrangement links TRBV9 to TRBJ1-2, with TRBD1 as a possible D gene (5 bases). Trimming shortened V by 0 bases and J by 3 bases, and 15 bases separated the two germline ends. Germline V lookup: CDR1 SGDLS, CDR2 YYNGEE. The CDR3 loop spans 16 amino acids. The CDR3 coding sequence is TGTGCCAGCAGCGTAGAGCCACAGGCCCCTGACTATGGCTACACCTTC. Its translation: CASSVEPQAPDYGYTF.